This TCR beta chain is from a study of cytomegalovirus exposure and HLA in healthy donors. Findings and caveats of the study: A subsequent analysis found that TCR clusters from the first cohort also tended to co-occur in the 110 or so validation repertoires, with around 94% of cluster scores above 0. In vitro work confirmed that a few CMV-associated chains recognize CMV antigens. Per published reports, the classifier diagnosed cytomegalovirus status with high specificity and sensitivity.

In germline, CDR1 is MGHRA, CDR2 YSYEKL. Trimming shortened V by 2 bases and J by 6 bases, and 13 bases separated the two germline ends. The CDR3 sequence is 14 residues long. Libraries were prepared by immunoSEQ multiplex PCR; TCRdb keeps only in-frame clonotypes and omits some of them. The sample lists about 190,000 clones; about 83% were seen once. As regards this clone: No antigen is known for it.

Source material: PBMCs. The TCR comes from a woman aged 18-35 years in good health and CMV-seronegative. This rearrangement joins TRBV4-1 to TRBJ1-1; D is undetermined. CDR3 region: CASSQFGGRPEAFF. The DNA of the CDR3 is TGCGCCAGCAGCCAATTCGGCGGCAGACCTGAAGCTTTCTTT.